A selection of T cell receptor beta chains follows, all from one sample in a study of T cell repertoires in cytomegalovirus infection. MiXCR, applied by TCRdb to the reads, yields one record per CDR3 protein. The data hold about 900,000 distinct CDR3 sequences, with approximately 33% observed a single time. No antigens are known for them. The specimen was cultured CD8+ T cells from PBMCs, collected from culture after CMV antigen stimulation. These receptors came from a human donor in good health (CMV status not recorded). Some clones in this sample may be carry-over from other donors' samples. Both conserved end residues are part of each CDR3. D genes are given only for firm matches. The size entry is marked missing in some rows and otherwise reads once, few, many or a size class.

v_call: TRBV6-5
j_call: TRBJ2-5
d_call: NA
clone_size: NA
cdr3_length: 15
cdr3_aa: CASSSLSGYQETQYF
cdr3_nt: TGTGCCAGCAGCTCCCTCTCGGGGTACCAAGAGACCCAGTACTTC

v_call: TRBV28
j_call: TRBJ1-5
d_call: NA
clone_size: NA
cdr3_length: 15
cdr3_aa: CASNPTGYGTQPQHF
cdr3_nt: TGTGCCAGCAACCCAACAGGGTACGGGACTCAGCCCCAGCATTTT

v_call: TRBV27
j_call: TRBJ1-4
d_call: NA
clone_size: few
cdr3_length: 18
cdr3_aa: CASSLGGLSGVHNEKLFF
cdr3_nt: TGTGCCAGCAGTTTAGGGGGCCTTAGCGGGGTCCATAATGAAAAACTGTTTTTT

v_call: TRBV4-1
j_call: TRBJ1-2
d_call: TRBD1
clone_size: few
cdr3_length: 17
cdr3_aa: CASSQDRWSGLNYGYTF
cdr3_nt: TGCGCCAGCAGTCAGGACAGGTGGTCTGGCCTTAACTATGGCTACACCTTC

v_call: TRBV25-1
j_call: TRBJ2-1
d_call: TRBD2
clone_size: NA
cdr3_length: 16
cdr3_aa: CASSDFQAGTYNEQFF
cdr3_nt: TGTGCCAGCAGTGATTTCCAAGCGGGGACCTACAATGAGCAGTTCTTC

v_call: TRBV2
j_call: TRBJ2-7
d_call: NA
clone_size: NA
cdr3_length: 12
cdr3_aa: CASSVQGLEQYF
cdr3_nt: TGTGCCAGCAGTGTACAGGGTCTCGAGCAGTACTTC

v_call: TRBV19
j_call: TRBJ1-3
d_call: NA
clone_size: NA
cdr3_length: 15
cdr3_aa: CASKTYTSSGNTIYF
cdr3_nt: TGTGCCAGTAAAACTTACACCAGCTCTGGAAACACCATATATTTT

v_call: TRBV2
j_call: TRBJ2-6
d_call: TRBD1
clone_size: NA
cdr3_length: 17
cdr3_aa: CASSPGTGISGANVLTF
cdr3_nt: TGTGCCAGCAGTCCTGGGACAGGAATCTCTGGGGCCAACGTCCTGACTTTC

v_call: TRBV19
j_call: TRBJ2-7
d_call: TRBD2
clone_size: NA
cdr3_length: 16
cdr3_aa: CASSIASGPYSYEQYF
cdr3_nt: TGTGCCAGTAGTATAGCTAGCGGGCCCTACTCCTACGAGCAGTACTTC

v_call: TRBV27
j_call: TRBJ1-2
d_call: NA
clone_size: NA
cdr3_length: 13
cdr3_aa: CASQGTNTNGYTF
cdr3_nt: TGTGCCAGCCAGGGTACAAATACCAACGGCTACACCTTC

v_call: TRBV10-3
j_call: TRBJ1-1
d_call: TRBD1
clone_size: few
cdr3_length: 16
cdr3_aa: CAISVYHRQGAAEAFF
cdr3_nt: TGTGCCATCAGCGTGTATCATCGACAGGGGGCGGCTGAAGCTTTCTTT

v_call: TRBV6-5
j_call: TRBJ2-1
d_call: NA
clone_size: NA
cdr3_length: 13
cdr3_aa: CASSYAGTNEQFF
cdr3_nt: TGTGCCAGCAGTTACGCCGGGACCAATGAGCAGTTCTTC

v_call: TRBV7-8
j_call: TRBJ2-7
d_call: TRBD1
clone_size: few
cdr3_length: 15
cdr3_aa: CASSLEVTGSHEQYF
cdr3_nt: TGTGCCAGCAGCTTAGAAGTGACAGGGTCTCACGAGCAGTACTTC